The 3 T cell receptor beta chains below all came from one sample that was sequenced in a study of blood T cell repertoires in COVID-19. The protocol was immunoSEQ multiplex PCR, while the TCRdb copy is restricted to in-frame clones and leaves out a portion. The sample has 150,000 to 200,000 clones; approximately 85% are singletons. The material sequenced was PBMCs or T cells enriched from blood (not recorded which). Receptors were obtained from a young woman who had recovered from COVID-19.

J is TRBJ2-7 and V is TRBV7-2, with 10 nucleotides matching TRBD2. Germline V CDR1 and CDR2: SGHTA, FQGNSA. V was pared by 3 bases and J by 2 bases, with 1 base of the junction left unmatched. There are 14 residues in the CDR3. Here the CDR3 reads CASSFGLAAYEQYF. CDR3 sequence (DNA): TGTGCCAGCAGCTTTGGACTAGCGGCCTACGAGCAGTACTTC.

The V call is TRBV4-1, the J call TRBJ2-1, with a weak D call TRBD2 (5 bases). Germline V gene lookup returns CDR1 MGHRA and CDR2 YSYEKL. The germline V and J ends were trimmed by 0 bases and 0 bases, with 9 bases remaining between them. The CDR3 loop spans 16 amino acids. The CDR3 nucleotides are TGCGCCAGCAGCCAAGACGGGATCAGCTCCTACAATGAGCAGTTCTTC. It translates to CASSQDGISSYNEQFF.

The chain carries TRBV18 and TRBJ1-2; D perhaps matches TRBD1 (6 bases). This CDR3 is built from 16 residues. V was shortened by 3 bases and J by 3 bases, with 17 bases between the two germline ends. Germline V lookup: CDR1 KGHSH, CDR2 LQKENI. Written as DNA, the CDR3 is TGTGCCAGCTCACCGAACAGGGACCCTACTTACTATGGCTACACCTTC. This encodes CASSPNRDPTYYGYTF.